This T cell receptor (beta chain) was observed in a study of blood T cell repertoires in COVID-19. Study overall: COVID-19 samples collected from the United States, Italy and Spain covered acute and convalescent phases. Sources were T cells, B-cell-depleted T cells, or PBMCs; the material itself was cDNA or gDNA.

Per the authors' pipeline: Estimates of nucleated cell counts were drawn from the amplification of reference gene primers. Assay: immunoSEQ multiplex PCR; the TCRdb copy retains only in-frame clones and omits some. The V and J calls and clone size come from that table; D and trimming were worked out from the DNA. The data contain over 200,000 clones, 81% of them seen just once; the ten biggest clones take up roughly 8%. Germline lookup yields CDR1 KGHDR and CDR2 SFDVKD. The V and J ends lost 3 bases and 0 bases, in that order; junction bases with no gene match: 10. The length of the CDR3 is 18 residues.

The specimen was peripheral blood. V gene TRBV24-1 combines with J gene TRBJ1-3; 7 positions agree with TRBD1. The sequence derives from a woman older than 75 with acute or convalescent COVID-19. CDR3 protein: CATSDLEKGGFSGNTIYF. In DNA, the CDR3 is TGTGCCACCAGTGATCTTGAAAAAGGGGGCTTCTCTGGAAACACCATATATTTT.